The rows below give T cell receptor beta chains drawn from one sample of a study of T cells in Graves' hyperthyroidism and ophthalmopathy. Each CDR3 protein gets one entry after TCRdb re-called the multiplex PCR reads with MiXCR. The data show some 350,000 distinct CDR3 sequences, approximately 25% seen once. Sequencing was carried out using blood. These receptors all stem from a man in his forties or fifties with Graves' hyperthyroidism. CDR3s include the opening cysteine and the closing phenylalanine or tryptophan. A D gene is named only where the DNA matches it firmly. The listing skips clone size in some rows; elsewhere it reads once, few, many or a size class.

J,length,D,V,size,DNA,CDR3
TRBJ1-5,15,NA,TRBV4-1,NA,TGCGCCAGCAGCCAAGGGACCGCAACCCAATGGCCCCAGCATTTT,CASSQGTATQWPQHF
TRBJ1-1,14,TRBD1,TRBV11-3,NA,TGTGCCAGCAGCTTAGACAGGGGGAACACTGAAGGTTTCTTT,CASSLDRGNTEGFF
TRBJ2-1,12,NA,TRBV11-3,many,TGTGCCAGCAGCTTAGTTTCTAATGAGCAGTTCTTC,CASSLVSNEQFF
TRBJ1-2,15,NA,TRBV5-6,NA,TGTGCCAGCAGCTTGTCGGGGGACCCTATCTATGGCTACACCTTC,CASSLSGDPIYGYTF
TRBJ2-1,13,NA,TRBV7-7,NA,TGTGCCAGCAGCCCGTCAGGAGGCGATGAGCAGTTCTTC,CASSPSGGDEQFF
TRBJ2-1,13,TRBD1,TRBV5-1,NA,TGCGCCAGCAGCCCGGACAGGGTGTTTGAGCAGTTCTTC,CASSPDRVFEQFF
TRBJ1-5,13,NA,TRBV28,many,TGTGCCAGCAGTAGGAATAGCAATCAGCCCCAGCATTTT,CASSRNSNQPQHF
TRBJ1-2,14,NA,TRBV6-1,many,TGTGCCAGCAGTGTGGGGACCGGTAACTATGGCTACACCTTC,CASSVGTGNYGYTF
TRBJ1-1,12,NA,TRBV24-1,few,TGTGCCACCAGTGATCCTACCGCGAAAGCTTTCTTT,CATSDPTAKAFF
TRBJ1-2,13,TRBD1,TRBV19,once,TGTGCCAGTAGCACCACAGGGGGTTATGGCTACACCTTC,CASSTTGGYGYTF
TRBJ2-2,12,NA,TRBV27,once,TGTGCCAGCAGTTTCATGTCCGGGGAGCTGTTTTTT,CASSFMSGELFF
TRBJ2-3,14,TRBD2,TRBV2,NA,TGTGCCAGCAGTTTGGTAGCGGGAGGAGATACGCAGTATTTT,CASSLVAGGDTQYF
TRBJ1-4,14,TRBD1,TRBV28,NA,TGTGCCAGCAGAAGGGACAGGAGGGGGGAAAAACTGTTTTTT,CASRRDRRGEKLFF